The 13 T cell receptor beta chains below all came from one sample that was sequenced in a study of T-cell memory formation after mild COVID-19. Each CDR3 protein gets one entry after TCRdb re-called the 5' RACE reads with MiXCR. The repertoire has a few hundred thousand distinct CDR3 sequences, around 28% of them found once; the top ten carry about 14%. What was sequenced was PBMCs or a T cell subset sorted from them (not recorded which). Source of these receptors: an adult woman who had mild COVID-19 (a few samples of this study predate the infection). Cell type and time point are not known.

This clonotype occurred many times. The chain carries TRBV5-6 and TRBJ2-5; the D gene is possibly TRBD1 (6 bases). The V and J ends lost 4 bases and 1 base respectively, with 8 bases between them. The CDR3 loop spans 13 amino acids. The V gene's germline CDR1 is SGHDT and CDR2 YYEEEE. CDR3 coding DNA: TGTGCCAGCAGCAGGACAGTCCAAGAGACCCAGTACTTC. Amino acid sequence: CASSRTVQETQYF.

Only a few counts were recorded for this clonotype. The CDR3 loop is CASSLSGRSTDTQYF. The DNA for the CDR3 is TGCGCCAGCAGCCTGAGCGGGAGGAGCACAGATACGCAGTATTTT. This chain links TRBV5-1 with TRBJ2-3, with 9 nucleotides matching TRBD2. The J segment lost 0 bases and the V segment lost 4 bases, leaving 3 bases of the junction unmatched. Germline CDR1 SGHRS, CDR2 YFSETQ. The CDR3 runs to 15 residues.

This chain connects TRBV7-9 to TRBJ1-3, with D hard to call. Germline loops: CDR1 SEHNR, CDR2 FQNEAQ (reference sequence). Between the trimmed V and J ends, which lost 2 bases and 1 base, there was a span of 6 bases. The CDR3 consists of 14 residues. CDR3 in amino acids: CASSLYRSGNTIYF. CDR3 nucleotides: TGTGCCAGCAGCTTATACCGGTCTGGAAACACCATATATTTT.

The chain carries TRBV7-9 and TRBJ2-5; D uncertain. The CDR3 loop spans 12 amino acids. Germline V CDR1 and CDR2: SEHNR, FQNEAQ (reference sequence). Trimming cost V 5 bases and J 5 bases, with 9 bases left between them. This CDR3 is CASSLGTETQYF. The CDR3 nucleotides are TGTGCCAGCAGCCTGGGTACGGAGACCCAGTACTTC.

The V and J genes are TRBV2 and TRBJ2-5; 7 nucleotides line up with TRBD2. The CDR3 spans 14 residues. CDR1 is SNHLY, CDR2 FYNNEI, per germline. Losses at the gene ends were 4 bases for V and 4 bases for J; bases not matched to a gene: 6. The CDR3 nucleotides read TGTGCCAGCAGTGCGGGGGACTACCTAGAGACCCAGTACTTC. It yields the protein CASSAGDYLETQYF.

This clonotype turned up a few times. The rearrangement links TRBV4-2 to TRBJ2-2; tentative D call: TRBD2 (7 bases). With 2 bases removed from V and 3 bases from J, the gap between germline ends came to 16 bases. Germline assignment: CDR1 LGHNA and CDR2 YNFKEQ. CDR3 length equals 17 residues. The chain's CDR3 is CASSQNPGGDDTGELFF. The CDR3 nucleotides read TGTGCCAGCAGCCAAAACCCGGGGGGCGATGACACCGGGGAGCTGTTTTTT.

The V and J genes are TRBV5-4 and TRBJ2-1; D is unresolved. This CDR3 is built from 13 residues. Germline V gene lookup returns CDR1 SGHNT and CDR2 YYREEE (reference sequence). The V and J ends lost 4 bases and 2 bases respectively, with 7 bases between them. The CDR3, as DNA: TGTGCCAGCAGCCACGTTACCTACAATGAGCAGTTCTTC. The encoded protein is CASSHVTYNEQFF.

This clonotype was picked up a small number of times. CDR3 region: CASSPGQGLAEIFFRHEQFF. DNA for the CDR3: TGCGCCAGCAGCCCAGGGCAAGGACTAGCGGAGATTTTCTTTCGGCATGAGCAGTTCTTC. V and J are TRBV5-1 and TRBJ2-1, with 10 bases aligning to TRBD2. Germline lookup yields CDR1 SGHRS and CDR2 YFSETQ. CDR3 length: 20 amino acids. With V trimmed by 4 bases and J by 8 bases, 24 bases remained unmatched.

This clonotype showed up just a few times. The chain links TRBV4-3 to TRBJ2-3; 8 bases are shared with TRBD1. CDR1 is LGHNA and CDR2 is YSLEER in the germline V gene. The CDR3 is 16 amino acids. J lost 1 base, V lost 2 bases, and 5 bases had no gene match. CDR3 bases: TGCGCCAGCAGCCAAACCTCGGGACAGGGCACAGATACGCAGTATTTT. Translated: CASSQTSGQGTDTQYF.

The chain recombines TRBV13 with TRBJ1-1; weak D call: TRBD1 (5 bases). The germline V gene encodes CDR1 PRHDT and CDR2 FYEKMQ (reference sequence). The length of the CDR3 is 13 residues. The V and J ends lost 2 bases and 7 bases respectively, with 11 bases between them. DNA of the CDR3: TGTGCCAGCAGCTTATTGGGGGTTCGTGAAGCTTTCTTT. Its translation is CASSLLGVREAFF.

CDR3 bases: TGTGCCAGCAGTTACGGACAGGGGGCTTTTGGCTACACCTTC. As protein: CASSYGQGAFGYTF. The chain employs TRBV6-5 and TRBJ1-2; 11 nucleotides agree with TRBD1. CDR1 and CDR2 (germline): MNHEY, SVGAGI. The CDR3 consists of 14 residues. V trimming: 2 bases; J trimming: 7 bases; junction bases outside the gene matches: 3.

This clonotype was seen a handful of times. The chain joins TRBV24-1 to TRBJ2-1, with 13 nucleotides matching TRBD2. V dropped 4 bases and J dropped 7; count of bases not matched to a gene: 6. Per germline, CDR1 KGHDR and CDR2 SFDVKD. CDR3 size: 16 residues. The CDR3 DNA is TGTGCCACCAGTGACCGACTAGCGGGAGGCGCAAATGAGCAGTTCTTC. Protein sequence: CATSDRLAGGANEQFF.

In nucleotides, the CDR3 is TGTGCCAGCAGCTTGGGCGGGAGTAACGGAGAGACCCAGTACTTC. It specifies CASSLGGSNGETQYF. The chain uses TRBV7-2 and TRBJ2-5, with TRBD2 matching over 7 bases. Germline CDR1 is SGHTA and CDR2 is FQGNSA. CDR3 length: 15 amino acids. V dropped 3 bases and J dropped 4; count of bases not matched to a gene: 8.